This is a list of T cell receptor beta chains from one sample in a study of T cell repertoires in cytomegalovirus infection. These TCRs are of unknown antigen specificity. TCRdb reprocessed the reads via MiXCR and lists one record per CDR3 protein. The table shows about a million distinct CDR3 sequences, with roughly 30% occurring only once. Source: cultured CD8+ T cells from PBMCs, taken from culture after CMV antigen stimulation. Source of these receptors: a human donor in good health (CMV status not recorded). Some clones in this sample may be carry-over from other donors' samples. CDR3s include the opening cysteine and the closing phenylalanine or tryptophan. The order of the fields is J gene, D gene, clone size, V gene, CDR3 DNA, CDR3 protein. D genes are given only for firm matches. Clone sizes are given selectively: once, few, many, or a class where the clone is expanded.

J: TRBJ2-7; D: -; size: many; V: TRBV12-5; DNA: TGTGCTAGTGGTTTGGGCTACGAGCAGTACTTC; CDR3: CASGLGYEQYF
J: TRBJ2-1; D: -; size: few; V: TRBV12-5; DNA: TGTGCTAGTGGTTTGTCCCTCGTTGAGCAGTTCTTC; CDR3: CASGLSLVEQFF
J: TRBJ2-7; D: -; size: -; V: TRBV6-5; DNA: TGTGCCACACATACTAGGGACAACAAAATTGGCGAGCAGTACTTC; CDR3: CATHTRDNKIGEQYF
J: TRBJ2-1; D: TRBD2; size: few; V: TRBV11-1; DNA: TGTGCCAGCAGTCCGCCAAGGTTAGCGGGGGGGAATGAGCAGTTCTTC; CDR3: CASSPPRLAGGNEQFF
J: TRBJ1-1; D: TRBD1; size: many; V: TRBV7-8; DNA: TGTGCCAGCAGCTTAGGGACAGGTTCGGTGAACACTGAAGCTTTCTTT; CDR3: CASSLGTGSVNTEAFF
J: TRBJ2-1; D: TRBD1; size: -; V: TRBV11-2; DNA: TGTGCCAGCAGCGAGAACAGGGGGAAGGATGAGCAGTTCTTC; CDR3: CASSENRGKDEQFF
J: TRBJ2-2; D: -; size: -; V: TRBV11-3; DNA: TGTGCCAGCAGCCCACGAATGTACACCGGGGAGCTGTTTTTT; CDR3: CASSPRMYTGELFF
J: TRBJ2-3; D: TRBD1; size: few; V: TRBV7-8; DNA: TGTGCCAGCAGCTTATTCAAAGGGACAGCCACAGATACGCAGTATTTT; CDR3: CASSLFKGTATDTQYF
J: TRBJ2-6; D: -; size: -; V: TRBV28; DNA: TGTGCCAGCAAATGGCAGGGTGGGGCCAACGTCCTGACTTTC; CDR3: CASKWQGGANVLTF
J: TRBJ2-3; D: TRBD2; size: -; V: TRBV4-1; DNA: TGCGCCAGCAGCCATCCGAGGGAGGCGGGGGAGGGAGATACGCAGTATTTT; CDR3: CASSHPREAGEGDTQYF
J: TRBJ2-1; D: -; size: -; V: TRBV12-3/TRBV12-4; DNA: TGTGCCAGCAGTTCCCCATCGGAAGAGCAGTTCTTC; CDR3: CASSSPSEEQFF
J: TRBJ1-2; D: -; size: -; V: TRBV12-3/TRBV12-4; DNA: TGTGCCACGGACAGAGACTATGGCTACACCTTC; CDR3: CATDRDYGYTF
J: TRBJ2-2; D: -; size: -; V: TRBV6-6; DNA: TGTGCCACCTACGGATACTACACCGGGGAGCTGTTTTTT; CDR3: CATYGYYTGELFF
J: TRBJ1-2; D: TRBD1; size: -; V: TRBV4-1; DNA: TGCGCCAGCAGCCAAGGACAGGGGTGGGAACTTGGCTACACCTTC; CDR3: CASSQGQGWELGYTF
J: TRBJ2-3; D: TRBD2; size: few; V: TRBV7-6; DNA: TGTGCCAGCAGCTTAGTTGCGGGGGAGGCATTAGATACGCAGTATTTT; CDR3: CASSLVAGEALDTQYF
J: TRBJ1-1; D: -; size: -; V: TRBV25-1; DNA: TGTGCCAGCAGTGAGTCTCTGATCGCTGGAGCTTTCTTT; CDR3: CASSESLIAGAFF
J: TRBJ1-3; D: TRBD1; size: -; V: TRBV2; DNA: TGTGCCAGCAGACTCGGGACAGGGTGGGAAAACACCATATATTTT; CDR3: CASRLGTGWENTIYF
J: TRBJ1-1; D: -; size: -; V: TRBV13; DNA: TGTGCCAGCAGCTCCCCGATGGAGGTCAACACTGAAGCTTTCTTT; CDR3: CASSSPMEVNTEAFF
J: TRBJ2-3; D: -; size: -; V: TRBV19; DNA: TGTGCCAGTAGTATAGCTGGGCCTAGTGGATACACAGATACGCAGTATTTT; CDR3: CASSIAGPSGYTDTQYF
J: TRBJ2-5; D: -; size: few; V: TRBV6-5; DNA: TGTGCCAGCAACTCAGCAGAGACCCAGTACTTC; CDR3: CASNSAETQYF
J: TRBJ1-1; D: TRBD1; size: few; V: TRBV19; DNA: TGTGCCAGTCGCCTCTGGGACAGGGGGCTGAACACTGAAGCTTTCTTT; CDR3: CASRLWDRGLNTEAFF
J: TRBJ2-3; D: TRBD2; size: few; V: TRBV9; DNA: TGTGCCAGCAGCCTAGAACCCTTAGCGGGGGGCGAAGATACGCAGTATTTT; CDR3: CASSLEPLAGGEDTQYF
J: TRBJ1-5; D: TRBD1; size: few; V: TRBV19; DNA: TGTGCCAGTAGTTTTGGGACAGGGGGCGGTCAGCCCCAGCATTTT; CDR3: CASSFGTGGGQPQHF
J: TRBJ2-1; D: TRBD1; size: once; V: TRBV7-9; DNA: TGTGCCAACAGCCAGGGGGACACGGGGACCTACAATGAGCAGTTCTTC; CDR3: CANSQGDTGTYNEQFF
J: TRBJ1-1; D: -; size: few; V: TRBV7-6; DNA: TGTGCCAGCAGGTCAGGGTCGGGCACTGAAGCTTTCTTT; CDR3: CASRSGSGTEAFF
J: TRBJ1-1; D: -; size: -; V: TRBV6-2/TRBV6-3; DNA: TGTGCCAGCAGTCCCGACGGGGGAGGCACTGAAGCTTTCTTT; CDR3: CASSPDGGGTEAFF
J: TRBJ2-5; D: -; size: few; V: TRBV27; DNA: TGTGCCAGCAGCGACAAGGCGGCTCAAGAGACCCAGTACTTC; CDR3: CASSDKAAQETQYF
J: TRBJ2-3; D: -; size: few; V: TRBV6-2/TRBV6-3; DNA: TGTGCCAGCAGTTCACACGACGGGTCCGATACGCAGTATTTT; CDR3: CASSSHDGSDTQYF
J: TRBJ2-5; D: -; size: -; V: TRBV19; DNA: TGTGCCAGTAGTACCGATGAGACAGTCACGGGGGAGACCCAGTACTTC; CDR3: CASSTDETVTGETQYF
J: TRBJ2-1; D: TRBD1; size: -; V: TRBV6-2/TRBV6-3; DNA: TGTGCCAGCAGTTATGTAGGGGGCCTCTACAATGAGCAGTTCTTC; CDR3: CASSYVGGLYNEQFF
J: TRBJ2-1; D: -; size: -; V: TRBV27; DNA: TGTGCCAGCAGTCGAGACAGAAACAATGAGCAGTTCTTC; CDR3: CASSRDRNNEQFF
J: TRBJ2-1; D: TRBD1; size: few; V: TRBV6-6; DNA: TGTGCCAGCAGTTCGCCGGGACAGGGGAGGTATGAGCAGTTCTTC; CDR3: CASSSPGQGRYEQFF
J: TRBJ1-1; D: -; size: many; V: TRBV7-2; DNA: TGTGCCAGTGGGGGGGCGAACACTGAAGCTTTCTTT; CDR3: CASGGANTEAFF
J: TRBJ2-3; D: -; size: -; V: TRBV12-3/TRBV12-4; DNA: TGTGCCAGCAGTTCCCCTAGCCGGGATATGCAGTATTTT; CDR3: CASSSPSRDMQYF
J: TRBJ2-7; D: -; size: many; V: TRBV7-6; DNA: TGTGCCAGCAGCTCCGACATTTCCCCTCTCTACGAGCAGTACTTC; CDR3: CASSSDISPLYEQYF
J: TRBJ2-1; D: TRBD2; size: few; V: TRBV7-9; DNA: TGTGCCAGCAGCTGGCGGGCGGGGGGGTACAATGAGCAGTTCTTC; CDR3: CASSWRAGGYNEQFF
J: TRBJ2-7; D: -; size: few; V: TRBV7-6; DNA: TGTGCCAGCAGGGAGGGCTACGAGCAGTACTTC; CDR3: CASREGYEQYF
J: TRBJ1-2; D: -; size: -; V: TRBV5-6; DNA: TGTGCCAGCAGCTTGGGTGAGGGCTGGCACTATGGCTACACCTTC; CDR3: CASSLGEGWHYGYTF
J: TRBJ1-1; D: TRBD1; size: -; V: TRBV5-6; DNA: TGTGCCAGCAGCTCGGACAGGGTAGGGGACACTGAAGCTTTCTTT; CDR3: CASSSDRVGDTEAFF
J: TRBJ2-1; D: -; size: -; V: TRBV5-5; DNA: TGTGCCAGCAGCATCGGTGGGAGCTTTTACAATGAGCAGTTCTTC; CDR3: CASSIGGSFYNEQFF
J: TRBJ1-2; D: -; size: -; V: TRBV19; DNA: TGTGCCAGTTCGGACGGAAGTGGCTATGGCTACACCTTC; CDR3: CASSDGSGYGYTF
J: TRBJ1-1; D: -; size: many; V: TRBV7-2; DNA: TGTGCCAGCAGCTCAGGGACACAGCTAAAGAACACTGAAGCTTTCTTT; CDR3: CASSSGTQLKNTEAFF
J: TRBJ1-2; D: -; size: -; V: TRBV25-1; DNA: TGTGCCAGCAGTGAAGGATGGAACCTCCATGGCTACACCTTC; CDR3: CASSEGWNLHGYTF
J: TRBJ2-1; D: TRBD1; size: -; V: TRBV14; DNA: TGTGCCAGCAGGGAGACAGGGGTATACAATGAGCAGTTCTTC; CDR3: CASRETGVYNEQFF
J: TRBJ2-7; D: TRBD1; size: -; V: TRBV5-6; DNA: TGTGCCAGCAGCTTGACCGGACAGGGGCCCTACGAGCAGTACTTC; CDR3: CASSLTGQGPYEQYF
J: TRBJ2-1; D: TRBD2; size: -; V: TRBV5-1; DNA: TGCGCCAGCAGCTTCAGGACTAGCGGGGGGCCTAACAATGAGCAGTTCTTC; CDR3: CASSFRTSGGPNNEQFF
J: TRBJ1-5; D: -; size: few; V: TRBV2; DNA: TGTGCCAGCGTTGGGGGCTACAATCAGCCCCAGCATTTT; CDR3: CASVGGYNQPQHF
J: TRBJ2-7; D: -; size: -; V: TRBV20-1; DNA: TGCAGTGCTAGAGATCAGGACACCTCCTACGAGCAGTACTTC; CDR3: CSARDQDTSYEQYF
J: TRBJ2-7; D: -; size: few; V: TRBV7-6; DNA: TGTGCCAGCAGCTTGAGACTCGATCCCTACGAGCAGTACTTC; CDR3: CASSLRLDPYEQYF
J: TRBJ2-7; D: TRBD1; size: few; V: TRBV6-2/TRBV6-3; DNA: TGTGCCAGCAGTTACTCACAAAAGACAGGGACAACCTACGAGCAGTACTTC; CDR3: CASSYSQKTGTTYEQYF
J: TRBJ1-6; D: -; size: -; V: TRBV27; DNA: TGTGCCAGCAGTCCGCCGCGGGAAGGGCGGAATTCACCCCTCCACTTT; CDR3: CASSPPREGRNSPLHF
J: TRBJ1-2; D: -; size: few; V: TRBV27; DNA: TGTGCCAGCAGACCGGGAGGGGGCTATGGCTACACCTTC; CDR3: CASRPGGGYGYTF
J: TRBJ1-4; D: -; size: -; V: TRBV3-1; DNA: TGTGCCAGCAGCCAAGATCACCCCGGGGCTAATGAAAAACTGTTTTTT; CDR3: CASSQDHPGANEKLFF
J: TRBJ2-7; D: -; size: many; V: TRBV7-8; DNA: TGTGCCAGCAGCCCCCGGGCTATGGAGCAGTACTTC; CDR3: CASSPRAMEQYF
J: TRBJ2-2; D: -; size: -; V: TRBV15; DNA: TGTGCCACCAGACCCCCGGGTCTCCCCGGGGAGCTGTTTTTT; CDR3: CATRPPGLPGELFF